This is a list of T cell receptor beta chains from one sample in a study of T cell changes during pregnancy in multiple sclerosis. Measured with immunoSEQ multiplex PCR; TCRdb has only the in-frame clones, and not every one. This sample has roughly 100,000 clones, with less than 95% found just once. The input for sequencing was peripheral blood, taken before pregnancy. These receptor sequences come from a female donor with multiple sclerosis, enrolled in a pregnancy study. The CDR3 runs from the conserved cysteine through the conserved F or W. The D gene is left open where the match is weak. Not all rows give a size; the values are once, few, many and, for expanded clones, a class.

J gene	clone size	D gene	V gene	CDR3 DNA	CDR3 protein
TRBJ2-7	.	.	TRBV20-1	TGCAGTGCTAGAGTGGGCCCCCAGCAGTACTTC	CSARVGPQQYF
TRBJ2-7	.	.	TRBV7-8	TGTGCCAGCAGCTTAGAGTTAGCAGCAAACTCCTACGAGCAGTACTTC	CASSLELAANSYEQYF
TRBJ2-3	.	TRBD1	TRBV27	TGTGCCAGCAGTTTAGACAGGGAGACAGATACGCAGTATTTT	CASSLDRETDTQYF
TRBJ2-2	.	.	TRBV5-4	TGTGCCAGCAGCTTCCGGGACGGGGAGCTGTTTTTT	CASSFRDGELFF
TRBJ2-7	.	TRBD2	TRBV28	TGTGCCAGCGAGTGGGCGGGAGCCTACGAGCAGTACTTC	CASEWAGAYEQYF
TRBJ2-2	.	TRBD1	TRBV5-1	TGCGCCAGCAGCGCCGGGACAGGGGTATACACCGGGGAGCTGTTTTTT	CASSAGTGVYTGELFF
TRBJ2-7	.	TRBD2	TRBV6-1	TGTGCCAGTAATCCGTCTAGCGGGAGACAGCAGTACTTC	CASNPSSGRQQYF
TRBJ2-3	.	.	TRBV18	TGTGCCAGCTCACCACGGACAGTCTCATCCACAGATACGCAGTATTTT	CASSPRTVSSTDTQYF
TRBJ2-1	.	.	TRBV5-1	TGCGCCAGCAGCTTGGCCAGGGATTTGGAGCAGTTCTTC	CASSLARDLEQFF
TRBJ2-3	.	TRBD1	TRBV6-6	TGTGCCAGCATCGGACAGGGGTGGCTTACTACGCAGTATTTT	CASIGQGWLTTQYF
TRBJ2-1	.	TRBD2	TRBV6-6	TGTGCCAGCAGTTACGCAACGGGGGGGTCGATTGAGCAGTTCTTC	CASSYATGGSIEQFF
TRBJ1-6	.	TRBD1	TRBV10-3	TGTGCCATCAGTGGGCCCGGGACAGGGTCAACCAGTCCACCCCTCCACTTT	CAISGPGTGSTSPPLHF
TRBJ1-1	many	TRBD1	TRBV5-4	TGTGCCAGCAGCTTGGTATGGACAGGTGATCTCGACACTGAAGCTTTCTTT	CASSLVWTGDLDTEAFF
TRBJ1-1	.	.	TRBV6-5	TGTGCCAGCAGTTACTCGGCCAACACTGAAGCTTTCTTT	CASSYSANTEAFF
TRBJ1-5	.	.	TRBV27	TGTGCCAGCAGCTCACAGGGTTACAATCAGCCCCAGCATTTT	CASSSQGYNQPQHF
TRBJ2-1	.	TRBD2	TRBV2	TGTGCCAGCGTGAGGACTAGCGGGACGGAGTTCTTC	CASVRTSGTEFF
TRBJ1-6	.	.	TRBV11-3	TGTGCCAGCAGCCTACTCGGGGAAGATTCACCCCTCCACTTT	CASSLLGEDSPLHF
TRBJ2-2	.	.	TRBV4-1	TGCGCCAGCAGTCCAGCCCCAGGGGAAGGGAAAGGGGAGCTGTTTTTT	CASSPAPGEGKGELFF